The 20 T cell receptor beta chains reported below all come from one sample, sequenced in a study of PD-L1 blockade in urothelial cancer. Assay: immunoSEQ multiplex PCR; the TCRdb copy retains only in-frame clones and omits some. This table has 70,000 to 75,000 clones, around 84% appearing once. The time point denotes: pretreatment peripheral blood. Material: PBMCs, obtained around atezolizumab (anti-PD-L1) treatment. These receptors all come from a woman aged 70-85 years with urothelial cancer.

This chain uses TRBV7-6 with TRBJ1-2; TRBD1 matches at 7 bases. The CDR3 length is 14 residues. Looked up from germline, CDR1 is SGHVS and CDR2 is FNYEAQ. J gave up 14 bases and V 5 bases, and 17 bases lay outside the gene matches. CDR3 DNA sequence: TGTGCCAGCAGCCCCGGGGGCGGACAGGCATTGGGTACCTTC. This sequence encodes CASSPGGGQALGTF.

The CDR3 is CASSAGGDDPFSQYF. In DNA, the CDR3 is TGTGCCAGCAGCGCCGGGGGGGACGATCCTTTTTCGCAGTACTTC. The chain couples TRBV9 to TRBJ2-7; 8 nucleotides line up with TRBD2. J was trimmed by 9 bases and V by 3 bases; bases with no gene match: 14. The germline gives CDR1 SGDLS, CDR2 YYNGEE. The CDR3 is 15 residues long.

The V gene is TRBV4-1, the J gene TRBJ2-2; 16 bases match TRBD2. V was pared by 3 bases and J by 1 base, with 8 bases of the junction left unmatched. CDR1 MGHRA and CDR2 YSYEKL come from the germline V gene. The CDR3 length is 20 residues. The CDR3 DNA sequence: TGCGCCAGCAGCCACTGGGGGGGACTAGCGGGAGGGAGGAACACCGGGGAGCTGTTTTTT. This encodes CASSHWGGLAGGRNTGELFF.

A word on this clone: This specimen includes other DNA sequences encoding the same CDR3. This chain connects TRBV2 to TRBJ2-2, with D possibly matching TRBD2 (6 bases). V lost 6 bases and J lost 0, with 8 bases in between. Germline V CDR1 and CDR2: SNHLY, FYNNEI. This CDR3 is 14 amino acids long. The DNA for the CDR3 is TGTGCCAGCAGCGGGGGTACGAACACCGGGGAGCTGTTTTTT. Its protein product is CASSGGTNTGELFF.

The rearrangement joins TRBV7-2 to TRBJ2-3, with a possible D match to TRBD2 (6 bases). Deletions cut 5 bases from V and 6 bases from J, with 21 bases between. The CDR3 totals 16 residues. CDR1 and CDR2 (germline): SGHTA, FQGNSA. CDR3 DNA sequence: TGTGCCAGCAGCCCGACTATAGGGACTCTTGGGGATACGCAGTATTTT. Amino acid sequence: CASSPTIGTLGDTQYF.

The V and J genes are TRBV30 and TRBJ1-1, with D tentatively TRBD1 (5 bases). This CDR3 contains 15 residues. Trimming left V 7 bases short and J 4 bases short, with 22 bases between. Germline lookup yields CDR1 GTSNPN and CDR2 SVGIG (reference sequence). The CDR3 bases are TGTGCCTACGCCACGGGGGATTGGCGCGGCACTGAAGCTTTCTTT. It is translated as CAYATGDWRGTEAFF. Together with reference TRBV30 and TRBJ1-1, the CDR3 gives the full variable domain: SQTIHQWPATLVQPVGSPLSLECTVEGTSNPNLYWYRQAAGRGLQLLFYSVGIGQISSEVPQNLSASRPQDRQFILSSKKLLLSDSGFYLCAYATGDWRGTEAFFGQGTRLTVV.

The chain carries TRBV6-1 and TRBJ1-2, with D possibly TRBD1 on 6 matching bases. Germline V gene lookup returns CDR1 MNHNS and CDR2 SASEGT. Trimming removed 2 bases at V and 7 bases at J, with 17 bases between. The CDR3 is made up of 15 amino acids. This CDR3 is CASSESRTASGGYTF. The CDR3 DNA sequence: TGTGCCAGCAGTGAATCTAGGACAGCCAGCGGTGGCTACACCTTC.

CDR3 in amino acids: CASSVEVLAGGPKDTQYF. The CDR3 coding sequence is TGTGCCAGCAGCGTAGAAGTACTAGCGGGAGGGCCTAAAGATACGCAGTATTTT. This chain links TRBV9 with TRBJ2-3; the match to TRBD2 covers 13 bases. CDR3 length equals 18 residues. Germline assignment: CDR1 SGDLS and CDR2 YYNGEE. The junction had 9 bases not matched to a gene; V was cut back by 0 bases and J by 5 bases.

The DNA for the CDR3 is TGTGCCAGCAGCTTAGGGTCCGGGACAGGGAACACTGAAGCTTTCTTT. Its protein product is CASSLGSGTGNTEAFF. This chain connects TRBV11-3 to TRBJ1-1; 8 positions match TRBD1. Trimming took 1 base from V and 1 from J; bases not matched to a gene: 5. The CDR3 is 16 amino acids. Germline loops: CDR1 SGHNT, CDR2 YENEEA. Drawing the rest from reference TRBV11-3 and TRBJ1-1, the complete variable domain is EAGVVQSPRYKIIEKKQPVAFWCNPISGHNTLYWYLQNLGQGPELLIRYENEEAVDDSQLPKDRFSAERLKGVDSTLKIQPAELGDSAVYLCASSLGSGTGNTEAFFGQGTRLTVV.

This clone was detected once. The CDR3 region has the DNA TGCGCCAGCAGCCAAGTGGGGGCCGGGATGAACACTGAAGCTTTCTTT. Its protein product is CASSQVGAGMNTEAFF. The chain joins TRBV4-1 to TRBJ1-1, with D perhaps matching TRBD1 (6 bases). Trimming removed 1 base at V and 0 bases at J, with 12 bases between. Looked up from germline, CDR1 is MGHRA and CDR2 is YSYEKL. This CDR3 contains 16 residues.

The rearrangement uses TRBV30 and TRBJ1-5; D not resolved. CDR3 length: 13 amino acids. Germline lookup yields CDR1 GTSNPN and CDR2 SVGIG (reference sequence). V dropped 2 bases and J dropped 7 bases, with 12 bases sitting between them. The CDR3 is CAWSPTSEQPQHF. The CDR3 DNA follows: TGTGCCTGGAGTCCGACTAGCGAACAGCCCCAGCATTTT.

The V and J genes are TRBV7-2 and TRBJ1-2, with D perhaps matching TRBD1 (6 bases). CDR3 length: 15 residues. The ends were cut back, 5 bases at V and 4 bases at J, with 17 bases in the middle. CDR1 SGHTA and CDR2 FQGNSA come from the germline V gene. Here the CDR3 reads CASSERTEAIYGYTF. The CDR3 DNA reads as TGTGCCAGCAGCGAAAGGACAGAAGCCATCTATGGCTACACCTTC.

This clone was seen a single time. The gene calls are TRBV27 and TRBJ2-7, with 9 bases matching TRBD1. Trimming removed 2 bases from V and 5 bases from J; junction bases left unmatched: 4. Germline V gives CDR1 MNHEY, CDR2 SMNVEV (reference sequence). This CDR3 has 14 amino acids. The CDR3 here is CASSLGTGIDEQYF. The DNA for the CDR3 is TGTGCCAGCAGTTTAGGGACAGGGATCGACGAGCAGTACTTC.

Concerning this clone: The sample holds other DNA sequences that translate to the same CDR3. The V call is TRBV27, the J call TRBJ2-7, with 10 nucleotides matching TRBD1. Per the germline V gene, CDR1 is MNHEY and CDR2 is SMNVEV (reference sequence). The junction had 10 bases not matched to a gene; V was cut back by 5 bases and J by 3 bases. The CDR3 runs to 16 residues. The CDR3 nucleotides are TGTGCCAGCAGTCCTGCGGGACAGGGGAATCTCTACGAGCAGTACTTC. Translating gives CASSPAGQGNLYEQYF.

The chain uses TRBV27 and TRBJ2-7, with 9 bases fitting TRBD2. V shed 8 bases and J 3 bases; nucleotides not matched to a gene: 8. The CDR3 covers 14 residues. Looked up from germline, CDR1 is MNHEY and CDR2 is SMNVEV (reference sequence). CDR3 residues: CASQTTSGNYEQYF. Here the CDR3 DNA reads TGTGCCAGCCAAACGACTAGCGGAAACTACGAGCAGTACTTC.

This sequence joins TRBV13 and TRBJ2-7; 13 bases line up with TRBD2. The CDR3 length is 15 residues. Germline V CDR1 and CDR2: PRHDT, FYEKMQ (reference sequence). J was trimmed by 6 bases and V by 5 bases; bases with no gene match: 7. The CDR3 nucleotides read TGTGCCAGCAGCGGGGGACTAGCGGGATCTGTCGAGCAGTACTTC. Translated: CASSGGLAGSVEQYF.

This clone was picked up a small number of times. This sequence joins TRBV14 and TRBJ2-1; 9 bases fit TRBD2. The CDR3 is 15 residues long. Germline V CDR1 and CDR2: SGHDN, FVKESK. V lost 0 bases and J lost 8; bases outside the gene matches: 5. CDR3 in DNA: TGTGCCAGCAGCCAAGAGGCTAGCGGGGTGGATGAGCAGTTCTTC. This encodes CASSQEASGVDEQFF.

The gene calls are TRBV15 and TRBJ2-3; 9 bases line up with TRBD2. The CDR3 extends over 15 amino acids. V trimming: 0 bases; J trimming: 9 bases; junction bases outside the gene matches: 7. Germline values: CDR1 LNHNV, CDR2 YYDKDF (reference sequence). Here the CDR3 reads CATSRDPGLANTQYF. Written as DNA, the CDR3 is TGTGCCACCAGCAGAGATCCGGGACTAGCAAACACGCAGTATTTT.

The CDR3 DNA follows: TGTGCCAGCAGCGTACAGGGGACGGGAACTGAAGCTTTCTTT. This encodes CASSVQGTGTEAFF. The V gene is TRBV7-8, the J gene TRBJ1-1, with 7 bases lining up with TRBD1. The junction had 8 bases not matched to a gene; V was cut back by 5 bases and J by 5 bases. The germline CDR1 and CDR2 sequences are SGHVS and FQNEAQ. The CDR3 length is 14 residues.

V gene TRBV5-8 combines with J gene TRBJ2-7, with a weak D call TRBD1 (5 bases). Trimming left V 1 base short and J 12 bases short, with 20 bases between. Germline V lookup: CDR1 SGHTS, CDR2 YDEGEE. This CDR3 has 14 residues. The CDR3 DNA reads TGTGCCAGCAGCTTGTTAGGGGCAGGGTCGTTCGTGTACTTC. Translating gives CASSLLGAGSFVYF.